At least ten counts were recorded for the clone carrying this T cell receptor beta chain. Its antigen is still unknown. This entry is derived from a study of blood T cells in healthy people across ages. The study's findings and limits: CMV status of donors was unknown, possibly confounding expanded clonotype changes. The recorded TCR beta diversity per million T cells decreased in a roughly linear manner with age.

The second PCR ran 7 to 11 cycles with a sample-barcoded 5' primer and J-beta primers. No fewer than 3 million CDR3-containing paired-end reads came from each sample. One entry per CDR3 protein results from TCRdb running MiXCR on the 5' RACE reads. The sample contains roughly 680,000 distinct CDR3 sequences, over 40% of which appear only once. CDR1 and CDR2 (germline): MDHEN, SYDVKM. The CDR3 sequence is 15 residues long. V was pared by 5 bases and J by 0 bases, with 5 bases of the junction left unmatched. The gene calls are TRBV28 and TRBJ2-7, with TRBD1 matching over 9 bases. Sequencing input: blood. The origin of this receptor is a woman at least 80 years old in good health. The CDR3, as DNA: TGTGCCAGCAGTGCGACAGGGGGGAGCTCCTACGAGCAGTACTTC. Amino acid sequence: CASSATGGSSYEQYF.